This is a list of T cell receptor beta chains from one sample in a study of identical twins. Via MiXCR, TCRdb re-called the 5' RACE reads, giving one row per CDR3 protein. The sample consists of around 1.7 million distinct CDR3 sequences, around 33% of them appearing once. Sequencing input: cord blood. The receptors were sampled from a newborn girl in good health. Both conserved end residues are part of each CDR3. A D gene is named only where the DNA matches it firmly. Not all rows give a size; the values are once, few, many and, for expanded clones, a class.

V gene,J gene,clone size,D gene,CDR3 DNA,CDR3 protein
TRBV30,TRBJ1-2,NA,NA,TGTGCCCAAAATCGGGGTGAAGGCTACACCTTC,CAQNRGEGYTF
TRBV4-2,TRBJ1-1,NA,NA,TGTGCCAGCAGCCAAGACGGGGTCGGGGGGACTGAAGCTTTCTTT,CASSQDGVGGTEAFF
TRBV20-1,TRBJ2-3,NA,NA,TGCAGTGTCAAAATTGGCGGACTTCTCACAGATACGCAGTATTTT,CSVKIGGLLTDTQYF
TRBV7-8,TRBJ2-5,NA,TRBD2,TGTGCCAGCAGCCTACTAGCGGGACGGGGGAATGAGCAGTACTTC,CASSLLAGRGNEQYF
TRBV4-2,TRBJ1-1,NA,NA,TGTGCCAGCAGCCAAGACCCCTCACAGTTTGGGCACACTGAAGCTTTCTTT,CASSQDPSQFGHTEAFF
TRBV9,TRBJ2-1,few,NA,TGTGCCAGCAGCGTCCCGATTAGTACTGAGCAGTTCTTC,CASSVPISTEQFF
TRBV7-8,TRBJ2-3,few,TRBD2,TGTGCCAGCAGCTTCGGACTAGCGGGAGTTGGAGGGGTCGTCGATACGCAGTATTTT,CASSFGLAGVGGVVDTQYF
TRBV5-1,TRBJ2-7,once,TRBD2,TGCGCCAGCAGCTTAGTTAGCGGGGGGGCTGAGCAGTACTTC,CASSLVSGGAEQYF
TRBV27,TRBJ1-1,NA,NA,TGTGCCAGCAGTTTAGGTTTTGACAGGCCCCACACTGAAGCTTTCTTT,CASSLGFDRPHTEAFF
TRBV6-2/TRBV6-3,TRBJ2-7,NA,NA,TGTGCCACCGGTGATGGGGGGACCCCATCCCTACCCTACAATGAGCAGTACTTC,CATGDGGTPSLPYNEQYF
TRBV9,TRBJ1-5,many,NA,TGTGCCAGCAGCGTAGGGGACAGCAATCAGCCCCAGCATTTT,CASSVGDSNQPQHF
TRBV12-3/TRBV12-4,TRBJ2-2,few,NA,TGTGCCAGCAGTACTGATACCGGGGAGCTGTTTTTT,CASSTDTGELFF
TRBV10-3,TRBJ1-1,few,NA,TGTGCCATCAGTGACAGGCTCACTGAAGCTTTCTTT,CAISDRLTEAFF
TRBV7-2,TRBJ1-1,NA,TRBD1,TGTGCCAGCAGGTCCGACCGAAACAGGGGGATGAACACTGAAGCTTTCTTT,CASRSDRNRGMNTEAFF
TRBV5-1,TRBJ2-7,few,NA,TGCGCCAGCAGCTTGGAGGGGGGGTTTAGCTCCTACGAGCAGTACTTC,CASSLEGGFSSYEQYF
TRBV4-2,TRBJ2-3,few,TRBD2,TGTGCCAGCAGCCACCCCGGGACTAGCTTCACAGATACGCAGTATTTT,CASSHPGTSFTDTQYF
TRBV28,TRBJ2-6,few,NA,TGTGCCAGCAGTTCCCAGGACAGCCCTCTGGGGGCCAACGTCCTGACTTTC,CASSSQDSPLGANVLTF
TRBV7-9,TRBJ2-7,few,TRBD1,TGTGCCAGCAGCCTCCGACAGGGTATGATTGATGAGCAGTACTTC,CASSLRQGMIDEQYF
TRBV2,TRBJ2-1,few,TRBD2,TGTGTCAGCAAAACAGCGGGAGGACCCTCCTACAATGAGCAGTTCTTC,CVSKTAGGPSYNEQFF
TRBV5-6,TRBJ2-7,NA,TRBD1,TGTGCCAGCAGCCCCTACGACAGGGCTGGAACCTACGAGCAGTACTTC,CASSPYDRAGTYEQYF
TRBV5-1,TRBJ2-1,few,TRBD1,TGCGCCAGCAGCTTGGAGGGGACAGGGACTGTGCAGTTCTTC,CASSLEGTGTVQFF
TRBV4-1,TRBJ2-3,NA,NA,TGCGCCAGCAGCCAAGGCGGCTATAGAAATACGCAGTATTTT,CASSQGGYRNTQYF
TRBV5-1,TRBJ2-1,NA,NA,TGCGCCAGCAGCTACACAGGGTTATACCCCAATGAGCAGTTCTTC,CASSYTGLYPNEQFF
TRBV29-1,TRBJ1-2,NA,NA,TGCAGCGCCCGCAGGGGCGGCAATAATGGCTACACCTTC,CSARRGGNNGYTF
TRBV28,TRBJ2-3,many,TRBD1,TGTGCCAGCAGTCTCGGGACAGGGGTAGATACGCAGTATTTT,CASSLGTGVDTQYF
TRBV6-6,TRBJ1-4,few,NA,TGTGCCAGCATCTCGGGGCCAAGGACAACTAATGAAAAACTGTTTTTT,CASISGPRTTNEKLFF
TRBV29-1,TRBJ2-3,few,NA,TGCAGCGCATCCAGATTCCAGGGCCTCAGCACAGATACGCAGTATTTT,CSASRFQGLSTDTQYF
TRBV20-1,TRBJ1-5,few,NA,TGCAGTGCTAGGTCCGGGACAAGTAGCAATCAGCCCCAGCATTTT,CSARSGTSSNQPQHF